This TCR beta chain is from a study of cytomegalovirus exposure and HLA in healthy donors. The PCR used 60 Vbeta and 13 Jbeta primers. Data came from immunoSEQ multiplex PCR; TCRdb stores just in-frame clones and leaves some out. The table has some 100,000 clones, around 73% seen once. Findings and caveats of the study: A missense DCLRE1C variant was associated with V- and J-gene trimming of TCR beta chains in a later analysis, and an independent cohort replicated the association. Later on, analysis showed that most CMV-associated TCR beta chains appeared to be HLA-restricted.

V trimming: 4 bases; J trimming: 6 bases; junction bases outside the gene matches: 7. This CDR3 spans 16 amino acids. CDR1 SEHNR and CDR2 FQNEAQ come from the germline V gene (reference sequence). With regard to this clone: Its cognate antigen is unknown.

V gene TRBV7-9 combines with J gene TRBJ2-1; 12 positions match TRBD2. The clonotype was recovered from a man between 35 and 55 years old in good health and CMV-seronegative. The sample taken for sequencing was PBMCs. The CDR3 nucleotides read TGTGCCAGCAGCTCCAGGACTAGCGGGGTGGGCAATGAGCAGTTCTTC. This codes for CASSSRTSGVGNEQFF. Complete variable domain (other parts from reference TRBV7-9 and TRBJ2-1): DTGVSQNPRHKITKRGQNVTFRCDPISEHNRLYWYRQTLGQGPEFLTYFQNEAQLEKSRLLSDRFSAERPKGSFSTLEIQRTEQGDSAMYLCASSSRTSGVGNEQFFGPGTRLTVL.